What follows are 21 T cell receptor beta chains derived from one specimen sequenced in a study of shared clonotypes between healthy human individuals. Using immunoSEQ multiplex PCR, the repertoire was profiled, and TCRdb retains in-frame clones only, with some absent. The table includes around 2,000,000 clones, 85% to 95% detected once. Sample: naive CD4+ T cells sorted from blood. Specified subset: CD45RA+ positively selected. Receptors were obtained from a man aged 18 to 30 in good health.

The V call is TRBV9, the J call TRBJ1-5; tentative D call: TRBD1 (6 bases). Trimming took off 0 bases at V and 5 bases at J, with 9 bases between the two ends. Germline CDR1 SGDLS, CDR2 YYNGEE. The CDR3 totals 14 residues. The CDR3 is CASSVGAGDQPQHF. CDR3 coding DNA: TGTGCCAGCAGCGTAGGAGCAGGGGATCAGCCCCAGCATTTT. Based on the CDR3 plus reference TRBV9 and TRBJ1-5, the full variable domain is DSGVTQTPKHLITATGQRVTLRCSPRSGDLSVYWYQQSLDQGLQFLIQYYNGEERAKGNILERFSAQQFPDLHSELNLSSLELGDSALYFCASSVGAGDQPQHFGDGTRLSIL.

The sample holds one count of this clone. V is TRBV27 and J is TRBJ2-7; TRBD1 agrees at 7 bases. V shed 6 bases and J 1 base; nucleotides not matched to a gene: 9. Germline values: CDR1 MNHEY, CDR2 SMNVEV (reference sequence). This CDR3 is 15 amino acids long. Written as DNA, the CDR3 is TGTGCCAGCAGCCGACAGGGTTTCCAATCCTACGAGCAGTACTTC. This translates into CASSRQGFQSYEQYF.

The rearrangement uses TRBV29-1 and TRBJ2-3; D is unresolved. Germline-derived CDR1 and CDR2 are SQVTM and ANQGSEA. CDR3 length: 10 amino acids. V lost 8 bases and J 8 bases, leaving 11 bases between the germline ends. The CDR3 loop reads CSFQEATQYF. DNA of the CDR3: TGCAGCTTTCAAGAAGCTACGCAGTATTTT.

This clone appeared once. The chain has TRBV4-1 and TRBJ2-7; D possibly corresponds to TRBD2 (5 bases). The CDR3 extends over 15 amino acids. Trimming took 1 base from V and 2 from J, leaving 12 bases between them. Germline V gene lookup returns CDR1 MGHRA and CDR2 YSYEKL. CDR3 in amino acids: CASSQVEADAYEQYF. As DNA, the CDR3 is TGCGCCAGCAGCCAAGTGGAGGCAGACGCCTACGAGCAGTACTTC.

The V and J genes are TRBV5-4 and TRBJ2-1; 8 bases are a match to TRBD1. Germline values: CDR1 SGHNT, CDR2 YYREEE (reference sequence). The CDR3 has 13 residues. The J segment lost 8 bases and the V segment lost 4 bases, leaving 5 bases of the junction unmatched. The CDR3 nucleotides read TGTGCCAGCAGCAAGGACAGGGTCGATGAGCAGTTCTTC. Protein: CASSKDRVDEQFF. The full variable domain, its missing parts supplied by reference TRBV5-4 and TRBJ2-1, is ETGVTQSPTHLIKTRGQQVTLRCSSQSGHNTVSWYQQALGQGPQFIFQYYREEENGRGNFPPRFSGLQFPNYSSELNVNALELDDSALYLCASSKDRVDEQFFGPGTRLTVL.

The CDR3 is CAISEPGENYGYTF. CDR3 in DNA: TGTGCCATCAGTGAACCAGGAGAAAACTATGGCTACACCTTC. This sequence joins TRBV10-3 and TRBJ1-2; D ambiguous. Trimming stripped 3 bases from V and 2 bases from J, with 10 bases between. This CDR3 has 14 residues. CDR1 is ENHRY, CDR2 SYGVKD, per germline.

Turning to this clone: Other nucleotide sequences in the sample specify the same CDR3. The genes are TRBV19 and TRBJ2-1, with TRBD2 matching 11 bases. This CDR3 comprises 15 residues. Unmatched junction bases numbered 3, after V lost 2 bases and J lost 6 bases. Germline loops: CDR1 LNHDA, CDR2 SQIVND (reference sequence). Here the CDR3 reads CASSILAGGGNEQFF. The DNA of the CDR3 is TGTGCCAGTAGTATACTAGCGGGAGGTGGCAATGAGCAGTTCTTC.

The sample holds one count of this clone. The CDR3 region has the DNA TGTGCCAGCAGAATTATGACAGGGTACAATCAGCCCCAGCATTTT. Amino acid sequence: CASRIMTGYNQPQHF. The V call is TRBV2, the J call TRBJ1-5; 7 nucleotides match TRBD1. The CDR3 sequence is 15 residues long. Germline V CDR1 and CDR2: SNHLY, FYNNEI. After removal of 6 bases from V and 3 bases from J, the junction contained 8 bases not matched to a gene.

The chain uses TRBV5-1 and TRBJ2-3; TRBD2 aligns across 13 bases. Germline V lookup: CDR1 SGHRS, CDR2 YFSETQ. After removal of 4 bases from V and 4 bases from J, the junction contained 6 bases not matched to a gene. This CDR3 comprises 16 residues. The CDR3 region is CASSERTSGRADTQYF. In DNA form, the CDR3 reads TGCGCCAGCAGCGAACGGACTAGCGGGAGAGCAGATACGCAGTATTTT.

The chain joins TRBV6-5 to TRBJ2-6; TRBD1 matches at 10 bases. Germline V gene sequence: CDR1 MNHEY, CDR2 SVGAGI. The J segment lost 4 bases and the V segment lost 10 bases, leaving 4 bases of the junction unmatched. The CDR3 covers 14 residues. The CDR3 DNA sequence: TGTGCCACCGACAGGGGGCAAGGGGCCAACGTCCTGACTTTC. It yields the protein CATDRGQGANVLTF.

The chain recombines TRBV6-5 with TRBJ2-5, with TRBD1 identical over 7 bases. Germline-derived CDR1 and CDR2 are MNHEY and SVGAGI. The CDR3 totals 11 residues. Trimming removed 6 bases from V and 11 bases from J; junction bases left unmatched: 6. The CDR3, as DNA: TGTGCCAGCAGCACACAGGGGAGACAGTACTTC. Its translation: CASSTQGRQYF.

V and J are TRBV7-9 and TRBJ2-7, with 8 bases lining up with TRBD1. The CDR3 runs 14 residues. CDR1 is SEHNR and CDR2 is FQNEAQ in the germline V gene (reference sequence). V lost 3 bases, J lost 5 bases, and 6 bases stayed unmatched. DNA for the CDR3: TGTGCCAGCAGCTTGCAGGGGGCGGTTGACGAGCAGTACTTC. Its translation: CASSLQGAVDEQYF.

J is TRBJ2-3 and V is TRBV7-2; D perhaps matches TRBD2 (5 bases). The germline V gene has CDR1 SGHTA and CDR2 FQGNSA. V shed 3 bases and J shed 6 bases, with 13 bases lying between them. The CDR3 covers 14 residues. The CDR3 loop reads CASSFPLPSDTQYF. CDR3 in DNA: TGTGCCAGCAGCTTCCCTTTACCTAGCGATACGCAGTATTTT.

The chain employs TRBV6-1 and TRBJ1-5; TRBD1 matches 12 bases. The CDR3 contains 18 residues. V was pared by 0 bases and J by 0 bases, with 3 bases of the junction left unmatched. CDR1 and CDR2 (germline): MNHNS, SASEGT. CDR3 sequence: CASSEARGQGASNQPQHF. The CDR3 bases are TGTGCCAGCAGTGAAGCGAGGGGACAGGGGGCTAGCAATCAGCCCCAGCATTTT.

Notes on this clone: A read error may explain this, as a much larger clone is one base away. Within the sample, other DNA sequences also encode this same CDR3. The chain joins TRBV5-4 to TRBJ2-2; 8 bases agree with TRBD1. CDR1 and CDR2 (germline): SGHNT, YYREEE (reference sequence). With 4 bases clipped from V and 5 bases from J, the junction kept 4 bases outside the gene matches. This CDR3 has 14 amino acids. The CDR3 nucleotides are TGTGCCAGCAGCGGACAGGGAAATACCGGGGAGCTGTTTTTT. The encoded protein is CASSGQGNTGELFF.

The CDR3 bases are TGTGCCATCAGTAGCCGGGACACGATGAACACTGAAGCTTTCTTT. It yields the protein CAISSRDTMNTEAFF. V gene TRBV10-3 combines with J gene TRBJ1-1, with D possibly matching TRBD1 (6 bases). The CDR3 loop spans 15 amino acids. Germline V gene lookup returns CDR1 ENHRY and CDR2 SYGVKD. The V end was cut by 5 bases, the J end by 0 bases, with 13 bases between.

Of note for this clone: The sample holds other DNA sequences that translate to the same CDR3. The V call is TRBV5-1, the J call TRBJ1-1; 8 nucleotides match TRBD1. The germline V gene has CDR1 SGHRS and CDR2 YFSETQ. This CDR3 has 13 amino acids. V lost 3 bases and J lost 6; bases outside the gene matches: 4. The CDR3 DNA is TGCGCCAGCAGCTCAGGACAGGGCGCTGAAGCTTTCTTT. This translates into CASSSGQGAEAFF.

The CDR3 is CASSLRGPGEQYF. CDR3 bases: TGTGCCAGTAGTCTGAGAGGGCCGGGAGAGCAGTACTTC. V is TRBV19 and J is TRBJ2-7, with D perhaps TRBD2 (5 bases). Between the trimmed V and J ends, which lost 5 bases and 7 bases, there was a span of 15 bases. Germline values: CDR1 LNHDA, CDR2 SQIVND (reference sequence). CDR3 length: 13 residues. Complete variable domain (other parts from reference TRBV19 and TRBJ2-7): DGGITQSPKYLFRKEGQNVTLSCEQNLNHDAMYWYRQDPGQGLRLIYYSQIVNDFQKGDIAEGYSVSREKKESFPLTVTSAQKNPTAFYLCASSLRGPGEQYFGPGTRLTVT.

This rearrangement joins TRBV5-8 to TRBJ2-1; no clear D gene. There are 17 residues in the CDR3. Germline CDR1 SGHTS, CDR2 YDEGEE. The V and J ends lost 4 bases and 0 bases respectively, with 17 bases between them. CDR3 sequence: CASSPYGYMSSYNEQFF. For the CDR3, the DNA is TGTGCCAGCAGCCCGTACGGGTACATGAGCTCCTACAATGAGCAGTTCTTC.

V gene TRBV10-3 combines with J gene TRBJ1-2; TRBD1 matches 10 bases. The CDR3 has 13 amino acids. CDR1 is ENHRY, CDR2 SYGVKD, per germline. Trimming cost V 4 bases and J 7 bases; bases outside gene matches: 3. The CDR3 nucleotides are TGTGCCATCAGTGGACAGGGGGCTGGTGGCTACACCTTC. It yields the protein CAISGQGAGGYTF.

The chain employs TRBV7-2 and TRBJ2-5, with unresolved D. CDR3 length equals 15 residues. The V gene's germline CDR1 is SGHTA and CDR2 FQGNSA. V was clipped by 1 base and J by 1 base, with 10 bases between them. CDR3 DNA sequence: TGTGCCAGCAGCTTAGTTCCGGGTCTCCAAGAGACCCAGTACTTC. Protein sequence: CASSLVPGLQETQYF.